A selection of T cell receptor beta chains follows, all from one sample in a study of shared clonotypes between healthy human individuals. Only in-frame clones appear in the TCRdb table, and some are missing; sequencing was by immunoSEQ multiplex PCR. The sample includes about 1 million clones, approximately 68% seen only once; the top ten take approximately 1.5%. Input material: memory CD4+ T cells sorted from blood. These receptors were taken from a man between 18 and 29 years old in good health. Both conserved end residues are part of each CDR3. The D gene is left open where the match is weak. Some rows mark clone size as missing; the rest say once, few, many or name a class of expanded clone.

j_gene: TRBJ1-5; d_gene: -; v_gene: TRBV12-5; abundance: few; CDR3nt: TGTGCTAGTGGTTTGGAACGGGACCGTGCATGGCCCCAGCATTTT; CDR3aa: CASGLERDRAWPQHF
j_gene: TRBJ2-5; d_gene: -; v_gene: TRBV7-8; abundance: -; CDR3nt: TGTGCCAGCAGCTTAGATGGGGGGAACACAAAGACCCAGTACTTC; CDR3aa: CASSLDGGNTKTQYF
j_gene: TRBJ2-5; d_gene: -; v_gene: TRBV19; abundance: many; CDR3nt: TGTGCCAGTAGTCGTCCAGGGGGGTCGGGAGAGACCCAGTACTTC; CDR3aa: CASSRPGGSGETQYF
j_gene: TRBJ2-3; d_gene: -; v_gene: TRBV10-3; abundance: -; CDR3nt: TGTGCCATCAGTGCCGCGGGGGATACGCAGTATTTT; CDR3aa: CAISAAGDTQYF
j_gene: TRBJ1-2; d_gene: -; v_gene: TRBV4-3; abundance: -; CDR3nt: TGCGCCAGCAGCCCCTCTGCGGGGGGTGGGCCCTATGGCTACACCTTC; CDR3aa: CASSPSAGGGPYGYTF
j_gene: TRBJ2-3; d_gene: -; v_gene: TRBV9; abundance: -; CDR3nt: TGTGCCAGCAGCGTAGGGGGGGCCGTCAGGACAGATACGCAGTATTTT; CDR3aa: CASSVGGAVRTDTQYF
j_gene: TRBJ2-7; d_gene: -; v_gene: TRBV6-5; abundance: -; CDR3nt: TGTGCCAGCAGTTCTTACATGAAGGCCTACGAGCAGTACTTC; CDR3aa: CASSSYMKAYEQYF
j_gene: TRBJ1-2; d_gene: -; v_gene: TRBV30; abundance: -; CDR3nt: TGTGCCTGGGACCGAACGACCAACTATGGCTACACCTTC; CDR3aa: CAWDRTTNYGYTF
j_gene: TRBJ2-1; d_gene: -; v_gene: TRBV5-6; abundance: -; CDR3nt: TGTGCCAGCAGCGTTACTAGTTTTCTCGATGAGCAGTTCTTC; CDR3aa: CASSVTSFLDEQFF
j_gene: TRBJ1-4; d_gene: -; v_gene: TRBV19; abundance: -; CDR3nt: TGTGCCAGTACCCCCAGGGCTGGGAATGAAAAACTGTTTTTT; CDR3aa: CASTPRAGNEKLFF
j_gene: TRBJ1-1; d_gene: -; v_gene: TRBV15; abundance: -; CDR3nt: TGTGCCACCAGCTCACGGGGGCGTTCGAACACTGAAGCTTTCTTT; CDR3aa: CATSSRGRSNTEAFF
j_gene: TRBJ2-1; d_gene: TRBD2; v_gene: TRBV5-1; abundance: -; CDR3nt: TGCGCCAGCAGATCCGGACTAGCGGGAGGGAACAATGAGCAGTTCTTC; CDR3aa: CASRSGLAGGNNEQFF
j_gene: TRBJ1-2; d_gene: TRBD1; v_gene: TRBV5-4; abundance: once; CDR3nt: TGTGCCAGCAGCTCGACCGGGACAGCCTATGGCTACACCTTC; CDR3aa: CASSSTGTAYGYTF
j_gene: TRBJ2-7; d_gene: TRBD2; v_gene: TRBV10-2; abundance: -; CDR3nt: TGCGCCAGCAGTGAACGGGGGGGCCGATACGAGCAGTACTTC; CDR3aa: CASSERGGRYEQYF
j_gene: TRBJ2-2; d_gene: -; v_gene: TRBV19; abundance: -; CDR3nt: TGTGCCAGTAGTCAACAGGCAAACACCGGGGAGCTGTTTTTT; CDR3aa: CASSQQANTGELFF
j_gene: TRBJ2-1; d_gene: -; v_gene: TRBV7-2; abundance: -; CDR3nt: TGTGCCAGCAGCTTAGGCCAAAGGGATGAGCAGTTCTTC; CDR3aa: CASSLGQRDEQFF
j_gene: TRBJ1-6; d_gene: -; v_gene: TRBV5-1; abundance: -; CDR3nt: TGCGCCAGCAGCTTGGAAGATCGCAATTCACCCCTCCACTTT; CDR3aa: CASSLEDRNSPLHF
j_gene: TRBJ2-3; d_gene: -; v_gene: TRBV9; abundance: -; CDR3nt: TGTGCCAGCAGCGTATATGCAGATACGCAGTATTTT; CDR3aa: CASSVYADTQYF
j_gene: TRBJ2-1; d_gene: TRBD1; v_gene: TRBV10-3; abundance: -; CDR3nt: TGTGCCATCAGGACGACAGGGGATGAGCAGTTCTTC; CDR3aa: CAIRTTGDEQFF
j_gene: TRBJ1-5; d_gene: TRBD1; v_gene: TRBV10-3; abundance: -; CDR3nt: TGTGCCATCAGTGAGTCAGGGGACAGGGGGCATCAGCCCCAGCATTTT; CDR3aa: CAISESGDRGHQPQHF
j_gene: TRBJ2-2; d_gene: TRBD2; v_gene: TRBV19; abundance: -; CDR3nt: TGTGCCAGTAGTATAGGCGGGGGGACGAACACCGGGGAGCTGTTTTTT; CDR3aa: CASSIGGGTNTGELFF
j_gene: TRBJ2-7; d_gene: TRBD2; v_gene: TRBV5-4; abundance: -; CDR3nt: TGTGCCAGCAGCTTGTTTAGGGAGGGCGAGCAGTACTTC; CDR3aa: CASSLFREGEQYF
j_gene: TRBJ2-3; d_gene: TRBD2; v_gene: TRBV7-9; abundance: -; CDR3nt: TGTGCCAGCAGCAGCCTAGCGGCTAATACGCAGTATTTT; CDR3aa: CASSSLAANTQYF
j_gene: TRBJ2-3; d_gene: -; v_gene: TRBV7-2; abundance: few; CDR3nt: TGTGCCAGCAGCCGCGACTACACAGATACGCAGTATTTT; CDR3aa: CASSRDYTDTQYF
j_gene: TRBJ2-2; d_gene: -; v_gene: TRBV10-3; abundance: few; CDR3nt: TGTGCCGTCCTCGGGGGGCTGGGCGGGGAGCTGTTTTTT; CDR3aa: CAVLGGLGGELFF
j_gene: TRBJ2-5; d_gene: -; v_gene: TRBV27; abundance: -; CDR3nt: TGTGCCAGCAGCCCCCTCCTTTACCAAGAGACCCAGTACTTC; CDR3aa: CASSPLLYQETQYF
j_gene: TRBJ2-3; d_gene: -; v_gene: TRBV6-1; abundance: -; CDR3nt: TGTGCCAGCCGTCGACAGGGAGGGACAGATACGCAGTATTTT; CDR3aa: CASRRQGGTDTQYF
j_gene: TRBJ2-1; d_gene: TRBD2; v_gene: TRBV9; abundance: -; CDR3nt: TGTGCCAGCAGCCTTTCGCCGGGACTAGCGGGAAAGGAGCAGTTCTTC; CDR3aa: CASSLSPGLAGKEQFF
j_gene: TRBJ1-6; d_gene: -; v_gene: TRBV6-5; abundance: -; CDR3nt: TGTGCCAGCAGTCCCTTTGGGGACAATACTTCACCCCTCCACTTT; CDR3aa: CASSPFGDNTSPLHF
j_gene: TRBJ2-5; d_gene: TRBD2; v_gene: TRBV19; abundance: -; CDR3nt: TGTGCCAGTAGTGGCGGCCTAAAAGCGGGGGGTATCCAGTACTTC; CDR3aa: CASSGGLKAGGIQYF
j_gene: TRBJ1-5; d_gene: -; v_gene: TRBV6-1; abundance: few; CDR3nt: TGTGCCAGCATAGGGGTTTATAGCAATCAGCCCCAGCATTTT; CDR3aa: CASIGVYSNQPQHF
j_gene: TRBJ1-3; d_gene: -; v_gene: TRBV2; abundance: -; CDR3nt: TGTGCCAGCAGTGGGGGCGGCCACTCTGGAAACACCATATATTTT; CDR3aa: CASSGGGHSGNTIYF
j_gene: TRBJ2-3; d_gene: -; v_gene: TRBV9; abundance: -; CDR3nt: TGTGCCAGCAGCGGCAATATTAATGTTGGAGATACGCAGTATTTT; CDR3aa: CASSGNINVGDTQYF
j_gene: TRBJ2-3; d_gene: -; v_gene: TRBV4-3; abundance: -; CDR3nt: TGCGCCAGCAGCCCAAGTCTACTCGGAGGCACAGATACGCAGTATTTT; CDR3aa: CASSPSLLGGTDTQYF
j_gene: TRBJ2-7; d_gene: -; v_gene: TRBV30; abundance: -; CDR3nt: TGTGCCTGGAGACCGACTAACTACGAGCAGTACTTC; CDR3aa: CAWRPTNYEQYF
j_gene: TRBJ1-2; d_gene: -; v_gene: TRBV5-1; abundance: -; CDR3nt: TGCGCCAGCAGCTCGGGGGCTAACTATGGCTACACCTTC; CDR3aa: CASSSGANYGYTF
j_gene: TRBJ1-1; d_gene: TRBD1; v_gene: TRBV28; abundance: few; CDR3nt: TGTGCCAGCAGTTTGCGACAGGGGAACACTGAAGCTTTCTTT; CDR3aa: CASSLRQGNTEAFF
j_gene: TRBJ2-1; d_gene: -; v_gene: TRBV11-2; abundance: -; CDR3nt: TGTGCCAGCAGCCCAACCTGGACAGCCTACAATGAGCAGTTCTTC; CDR3aa: CASSPTWTAYNEQFF
j_gene: TRBJ1-5; d_gene: -; v_gene: TRBV2; abundance: -; CDR3nt: TGTGCCAGCAGTGAACAAAGAACAGGCAATCAGCCCCAGCATTTT; CDR3aa: CASSEQRTGNQPQHF
j_gene: TRBJ1-3; d_gene: TRBD1; v_gene: TRBV2; abundance: many; CDR3nt: TGTGCCAGCAGTTTGGGACAGCCCCGAAACACCATATATTTT; CDR3aa: CASSLGQPRNTIYF
j_gene: TRBJ2-1; d_gene: -; v_gene: TRBV2; abundance: -; CDR3nt: TGTGCCAGCAGTGAGGCCCCCAGCAGATGGCTCTACAATGAGCAGTTCTTC; CDR3aa: CASSEAPSRWLYNEQFF
j_gene: TRBJ2-5; d_gene: -; v_gene: TRBV19; abundance: -; CDR3nt: TGTGCCAGTAGTATCAACGCAGAAGAGACCCAGTACTTC; CDR3aa: CASSINAEETQYF
j_gene: TRBJ1-3; d_gene: -; v_gene: TRBV6-5; abundance: once; CDR3nt: TGTGCCAGCAGGGGAAACACCATATATTTT; CDR3aa: CASRGNTIYF
j_gene: TRBJ1-2; d_gene: -; v_gene: TRBV5-1; abundance: -; CDR3nt: TGCGCCAGCAGCGGGGACCGCGGCTACACCTTC; CDR3aa: CASSGDRGYTF
j_gene: TRBJ2-2; d_gene: -; v_gene: TRBV10-1; abundance: -; CDR3nt: TGCGCCAGCAGTGAGGGGACGGCGAACACCGGGGAGCTGTTTTTT; CDR3aa: CASSEGTANTGELFF
j_gene: TRBJ1-3; d_gene: -; v_gene: TRBV30; abundance: -; CDR3nt: TGTGCCTGGAGTAAGGGAAACACCATATATTTT; CDR3aa: CAWSKGNTIYF
j_gene: TRBJ1-2; d_gene: TRBD1; v_gene: TRBV5-6; abundance: -; CDR3nt: TGTGCCAGCAGCTTCCCGGGGACAGGGGGACCTGGCTACACCTTC; CDR3aa: CASSFPGTGGPGYTF
j_gene: TRBJ2-7; d_gene: TRBD2; v_gene: TRBV4-1; abundance: -; CDR3nt: TGCGCCAGCAGCCATACGGGGGGGGCCGGGCAGTACTTC; CDR3aa: CASSHTGGAGQYF